These T cell receptor beta chains were read from a single sample in a study of OX40 agonist ivuxolimab in advanced cancers. Assay used: immunoSEQ multiplex PCR; TCRdb lists only in-frame clones, some missing. Here the sample spans 63,000 or so clones, roughly nine tenths being singletons. The sample consisted of CD4+ or CD8+ T cells sorted from blood, taken in a trial of the OX40 agonist ivuxolimab. The receptors stem from an adult with an advanced solid tumor such as melanoma, head and neck, liver or kidney cancer. CDR3s include the opening cysteine and the closing phenylalanine or tryptophan. The order of the fields is J gene, V gene, D gene, clone size, CDR3 DNA, CDR3 protein. A D gene is named only where the DNA matches it firmly. A clone size is listed for some rows: how often the clone was seen (once, few, many), or a class if it is expanded.

J: TRBJ1-2; V: TRBV7-9; D: TRBD1; size: .; DNA: TGTGCCAGCAGCGGTCGGGACAGGGGAGGCGGCTATGGCTACACCTTC; CDR3: CASSGRDRGGGYGYTF
J: TRBJ2-3; V: TRBV9; D: TRBD1; size: .; DNA: TGTGCCAGCAGCGTATTTGGGGCAGGGGGATCAGATACGCAGTATTTT; CDR3: CASSVFGAGGSDTQYF
J: TRBJ2-1; V: TRBV5-1; D: TRBD2; size: .; DNA: TGCGCCAGCAGCTCCCTAACTCTAGCGGGAGGGTACAATGAGCAGTTCTTC; CDR3: CASSSLTLAGGYNEQFF
J: TRBJ2-3; V: TRBV27; D: .; size: .; DNA: TGTGCCAGCAGTACTGGACATTATGGCGATACGCAGTATTTT; CDR3: CASSTGHYGDTQYF
J: TRBJ1-2; V: TRBV6-5; D: .; size: .; DNA: TGTGCCAGCAGTGATGAGGGGATGTACTATGGCTACACCTTC; CDR3: CASSDEGMYYGYTF
J: TRBJ2-2; V: TRBV9; D: .; size: .; DNA: TGTGCCAGCAGCGTTGAACCGGGACACCTGAACACCGGGGAGCTGTTTTTT; CDR3: CASSVEPGHLNTGELFF
J: TRBJ2-2; V: TRBV5-4; D: TRBD2; size: once; DNA: TGTGCCAGCAGCCAAGATCGCGGGGGAGGATCCGGGGAGCTGTTTTTT; CDR3: CASSQDRGGGSGELFF
J: TRBJ2-1; V: TRBV5-1; D: .; size: .; DNA: TGCGCCAGCAGCTCGGACTTCTACAATGAGCAGTTCTTC; CDR3: CASSSDFYNEQFF
J: TRBJ1-5; V: TRBV10-3; D: .; size: few; DNA: TGTGCCATCAGTGGAGGGGAACAGCCCCAGCATTTT; CDR3: CAISGGEQPQHF
J: TRBJ2-5; V: TRBV2; D: .; size: once; DNA: TGTGCCAGCAGCCTCGGTCTTGACCTCGAAGAGACCCAGTACTTC; CDR3: CASSLGLDLEETQYF
J: TRBJ2-5; V: TRBV28; D: .; size: .; DNA: TGTGCCAGCAGTTTACTTGTACAAGAGACCCAGTACTTC; CDR3: CASSLLVQETQYF
J: TRBJ2-7; V: TRBV27; D: TRBD1; size: .; DNA: TGTGCCAGCAGGTGGACAGGGGACTACGTAGAGCAGTACTTC; CDR3: CASRWTGDYVEQYF
J: TRBJ2-7; V: TRBV5-3; D: .; size: .; DNA: TGTGCCAGAAGCTTTATTGGACACGACCCGGTAGGTCGTTACGAGCAGTACTTC; CDR3: CARSFIGHDPVGRYEQYF
J: TRBJ2-5; V: TRBV9; D: .; size: .; DNA: TGTGCCAGCAGCCCCAAGGTCCGGGAGACCCAGTACTTC; CDR3: CASSPKVRETQYF
J: TRBJ2-3; V: TRBV7-9; D: .; size: .; DNA: TGTGCCAGCAGCCGCAGGGAGTTACGAGATACGCAGTATTTT; CDR3: CASSRRELRDTQYF
J: TRBJ1-5; V: TRBV6-1; D: .; size: .; DNA: TGTGCCAGCAGTGAATCGTCCGCTCAGCCCCAGCATTTT; CDR3: CASSESSAQPQHF
J: TRBJ1-4; V: TRBV7-9; D: TRBD1; size: .; DNA: TGTGCCAGCAGCGAAAACACAGGGGGCACTAATGAAAAACTGTTTTTT; CDR3: CASSENTGGTNEKLFF
J: TRBJ2-4; V: TRBV19; D: .; size: .; DNA: TGTGCCAGTACCTGGGAGGGGGCCGGAGACATTCAGTACTTC; CDR3: CASTWEGAGDIQYF
J: TRBJ2-2; V: TRBV9; D: TRBD2; size: .; DNA: TGTGCCAGCAGGCTAGCGGGGGGCACCGGGGAGCTGTTTTTT; CDR3: CASRLAGGTGELFF
J: TRBJ2-7; V: TRBV19; D: .; size: .; DNA: TGTGCCAGTAGTAGAACGGTACGCTACGAGCAGTACTTC; CDR3: CASSRTVRYEQYF
J: TRBJ2-4; V: TRBV21-1; D: .; size: .; DNA: TGTGCCAGCAGCAAAGGACAGCCCCTCTGCCCAGCCAAAAACATTCAGTACTTC; CDR3: CASSKGQPLCPAKNIQYF
J: TRBJ2-2; V: TRBV4-1; D: TRBD2; size: .; DNA: TGCGCCAGCAGCCACCAAGCGGGGGGGCGTTCCGGGGAGCTGTTTTTT; CDR3: CASSHQAGGRSGELFF
J: TRBJ1-1; V: TRBV6-5; D: .; size: .; DNA: TGTGCCAGCAGGAAAGGTGGGAGCGAAGCTTTCTTT; CDR3: CASRKGGSEAFF
J: TRBJ2-1; V: TRBV28; D: .; size: .; DNA: TGTGCCAGCAGTTTACTCGGGTCCTACAATGAGCAGTTCTTC; CDR3: CASSLLGSYNEQFF
J: TRBJ1-1; V: TRBV29-1; D: .; size: once; DNA: TGCAGCGCTGACACAGGGATTGAAGCTTTCTTT; CDR3: CSADTGIEAFF
J: TRBJ1-2; V: TRBV28; D: .; size: .; DNA: TGTGCCAGCAGTTTTGGGGGGACGTGGGGCTACACCTTC; CDR3: CASSFGGTWGYTF
J: TRBJ2-2; V: TRBV7-3; D: .; size: .; DNA: TGTGCCAGCAGCCCCGATACGGGATCTGCCGGGGAGCTGTTTTTT; CDR3: CASSPDTGSAGELFF
J: TRBJ1-1; V: TRBV6-5; D: .; size: .; DNA: TGTGCCAGCAGTACAGGGTACACTGAAGCTTTCTTT; CDR3: CASSTGYTEAFF
J: TRBJ2-5; V: TRBV25-1; D: .; size: once; DNA: TGTGCCAGCAGTCCGCCTCGGGAGACCCAGTACTTC; CDR3: CASSPPRETQYF
J: TRBJ1-1; V: TRBV4-1; D: .; size: once; DNA: TGCGCCAGCAGCCCACACTTTTCGGTGTACCATTACGGGGGCGAAGCTTTCTTT; CDR3: CASSPHFSVYHYGGEAFF
J: TRBJ2-1; V: TRBV19; D: .; size: .; DNA: TGTGCCAGTAGTGTAGGGGGGGGTGAGCAGTTCTTC; CDR3: CASSVGGGEQFF
J: TRBJ1-6; V: TRBV10-3; D: .; size: few; DNA: TGTGCCATCAGGGTGGCCAACTATAATTCACCCCTCCACTTT; CDR3: CAIRVANYNSPLHF
J: TRBJ2-7; V: TRBV7-9; D: .; size: .; DNA: TGTGCCAGCAGCTTTTGGGACAAATCCTACGAGCAGTACTTC; CDR3: CASSFWDKSYEQYF
J: TRBJ2-3; V: TRBV10-3; D: TRBD1; size: .; DNA: TGTGCCATCAGTGAGTCGACAGGGGAATTGAATTCAGATACGCAGTATTTT; CDR3: CAISESTGELNSDTQYF
J: TRBJ1-1; V: TRBV6-5; D: .; size: .; DNA: TGTGCCAGCAGTTACGGGGGGGCGACTGAAGCTTTCTTT; CDR3: CASSYGGATEAFF
J: TRBJ2-1; V: TRBV19; D: .; size: .; DNA: TGTGCCAGTAGTATAGGTGGAAATGAGCAGTTCTTC; CDR3: CASSIGGNEQFF
J: TRBJ2-2; V: TRBV6-1; D: TRBD2; size: .; DNA: TGTGCCAGCAGGACTAGCGGTTCCACATCTAGGGAGCTGTTTTTT; CDR3: CASRTSGSTSRELFF
J: TRBJ2-2; V: TRBV6-6; D: TRBD1; size: .; DNA: TGTGCCAGCAGTTACTCCACAGGGGGCACCGGGGAGCTGTTTTTT; CDR3: CASSYSTGGTGELFF
J: TRBJ2-7; V: TRBV11-2; D: .; size: .; DNA: TGTGCCAGCAGCTTAGCAACAGACCTCTACGAGCAGTACTTC; CDR3: CASSLATDLYEQYF
J: TRBJ2-7; V: TRBV7-9; D: TRBD2; size: .; DNA: TGTGCCAGCAGCCAACGGGTAGCGGGAGTTGATTACGAGCAGTACTTC; CDR3: CASSQRVAGVDYEQYF
J: TRBJ2-5; V: TRBV5-4; D: .; size: .; DNA: TGTGCCAGCAGCTTGGCCGGATGGCAAGAGACCCAGTACTTC; CDR3: CASSLAGWQETQYF
J: TRBJ2-7; V: TRBV10-3; D: TRBD2; size: .; DNA: TGTGCCATCAGCTTAGCGGGAGAGACTAGCGAGCAGTACTTC; CDR3: CAISLAGETSEQYF
J: TRBJ2-7; V: TRBV18; D: TRBD2; size: once; DNA: TGTGCCAGCTCACTAGCGGGAAATCTTGACGAGCAGTACTTC; CDR3: CASSLAGNLDEQYF
J: TRBJ1-2; V: TRBV5-5; D: TRBD1; size: .; DNA: TGTGCCAGCAGCGCACCGGGACAGGGGGACTACACCTTC; CDR3: CASSAPGQGDYTF
J: TRBJ2-5; V: TRBV9; D: TRBD2; size: .; DNA: TGTGCCAGCAGCGATAGCGGGAGGGGGGGAGAGACCCAGTACTTC; CDR3: CASSDSGRGGETQYF
J: TRBJ2-2; V: TRBV2; D: TRBD1; size: .; DNA: TGTGCCACTCAGGCGGGACAGGGGCGGACCGGGGAGCTGTTTTTT; CDR3: CATQAGQGRTGELFF
J: TRBJ2-7; V: TRBV4-1; D: .; size: .; DNA: TGCGCCAGCAGCCAAGGTAAGGGCCTGTCCTACGAGCAGTACTTC; CDR3: CASSQGKGLSYEQYF
J: TRBJ2-4; V: TRBV9; D: TRBD1; size: .; DNA: TGTGCCAGCAGCGTAGGAGGGGGCCCAAACATTCAGTACTTC; CDR3: CASSVGGGPNIQYF
J: TRBJ2-2; V: TRBV28; D: TRBD1; size: .; DNA: TGTGCCAGCAGTCAAATTGACTATGCCGACAGGGGGTCCGGGGAGCTGTTTTTT; CDR3: CASSQIDYADRGSGELFF
J: TRBJ2-1; V: TRBV5-1; D: .; size: once; DNA: TGCGCCAGCAGCTTGAGACTAGGTGGGTTCCATGAGCAGTTCTTC; CDR3: CASSLRLGGFHEQFF
J: TRBJ2-7; V: TRBV10-3; D: .; size: once; DNA: TGTGCCATCAGTGAGTCGATGCGTGCGAGGTCCTACGAGCAGTACTTC; CDR3: CAISESMRARSYEQYF
J: TRBJ2-5; V: TRBV4-3; D: TRBD2; size: .; DNA: TGCGCCAGCAGCCAAGATTATGCTAGCGGGAGGGATGCAGAGACCCAGTACTTC; CDR3: CASSQDYASGRDAETQYF
J: TRBJ2-3; V: TRBV27; D: TRBD1; size: .; DNA: TGTGCCAGCAGTCCCGGGACAGGCACAGATACGCAGTATTTT; CDR3: CASSPGTGTDTQYF
J: TRBJ2-3; V: TRBV5-6; D: .; size: .; DNA: TGTGCCAGCAGCTTGGGCCAAAACACAGATACGCAGTATTTT; CDR3: CASSLGQNTDTQYF
J: TRBJ2-3; V: TRBV23-1; D: .; size: .; DNA: TGCGCCAGCAGTCAATCTTCAGCTTTAGCAGGGTCCACCACAGATACGCAGTATTTT; CDR3: CASSQSSALAGSTTDTQYF
J: TRBJ2-1; V: TRBV4-3; D: TRBD2; size: .; DNA: TGCGCCAGCAGCCAAGTGGTTAGCGGGGGTCCCGAGTTCTTC; CDR3: CASSQVVSGGPEFF
J: TRBJ1-2; V: TRBV19; D: .; size: .; DNA: TGTGCCAGTATAGAGGGTTTCGACTACACCTTC; CDR3: CASIEGFDYTF
J: TRBJ2-2; V: TRBV5-6; D: .; size: .; DNA: TGTGCCAGCAGCTTCACAGGGAACACCGGGGAGCTGTTTTTT; CDR3: CASSFTGNTGELFF